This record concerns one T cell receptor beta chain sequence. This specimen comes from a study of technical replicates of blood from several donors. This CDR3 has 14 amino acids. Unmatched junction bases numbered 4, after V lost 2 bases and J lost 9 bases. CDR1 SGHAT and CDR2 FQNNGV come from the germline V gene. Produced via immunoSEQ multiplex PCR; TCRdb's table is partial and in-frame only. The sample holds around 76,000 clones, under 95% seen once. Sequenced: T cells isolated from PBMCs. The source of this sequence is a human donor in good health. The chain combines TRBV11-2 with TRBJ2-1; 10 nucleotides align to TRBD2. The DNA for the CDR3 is TGTGCCAGCAGCTTACGCCTAGCGGGAGTTGAGCAGTTCTTC. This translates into CASSLRLAGVEQFF.